This T cell receptor beta chain derives from a study of CD8+ T cells in alopecia areata. About the study: Treated patients received oral tofacitinib, 5 to 10 mg twice daily.

Isolated RNA was reverse transcribed into cDNA used as the sequencing template. Generated by immunoSEQ multiplex PCR, the TCRdb table keeps only in-frame clones and is missing some. This repertoire shows about 180,000 clones, 63% found once; its top ten account for approximately 1.7%. The sequencing used CD4+ T cells sorted from blood, collected at week 0. This sequence was found in a human donor with alopecia areata.

DNA for the CDR3: TGTGCCTGGAGTGTACAACCTGGGGTTGGCTACACCTTC. Encoded protein: CAWSVQPGVGYTF. The chain joins TRBV30 to TRBJ1-2; D is undetermined. V lost 0 bases and J lost 7, with 12 bases in between. Germline assignment: CDR1 GTSNPN and CDR2 SVGIG (reference sequence). This CDR3 region has 13 residues.